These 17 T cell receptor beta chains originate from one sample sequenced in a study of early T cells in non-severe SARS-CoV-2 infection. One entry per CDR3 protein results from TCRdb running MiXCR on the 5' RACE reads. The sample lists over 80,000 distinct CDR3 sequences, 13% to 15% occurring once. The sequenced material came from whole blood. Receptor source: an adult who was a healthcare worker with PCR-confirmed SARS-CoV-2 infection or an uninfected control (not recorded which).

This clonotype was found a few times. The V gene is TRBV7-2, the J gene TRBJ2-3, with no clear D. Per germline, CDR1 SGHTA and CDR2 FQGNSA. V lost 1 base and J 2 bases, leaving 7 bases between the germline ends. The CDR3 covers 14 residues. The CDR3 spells CASSLDGHTDTQYF. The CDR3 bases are TGTGCCAGCAGCTTAGATGGCCACACAGATACGCAGTATTTT.

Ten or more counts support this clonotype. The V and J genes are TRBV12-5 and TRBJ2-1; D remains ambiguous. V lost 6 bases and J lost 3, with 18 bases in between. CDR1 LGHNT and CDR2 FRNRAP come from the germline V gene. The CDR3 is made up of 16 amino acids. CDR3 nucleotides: TGTGCTAGTGGGACCGACCCAGTGATAAACTACAATGAGCAGTTCTTC. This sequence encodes CASGTDPVINYNEQFF.

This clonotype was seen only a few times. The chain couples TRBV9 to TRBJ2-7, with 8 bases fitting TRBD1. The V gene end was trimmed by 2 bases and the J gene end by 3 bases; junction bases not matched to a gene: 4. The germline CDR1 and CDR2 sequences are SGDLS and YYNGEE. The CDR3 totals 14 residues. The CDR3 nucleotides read TGTGCCAGCAGCGTCGGACAGGGTTTCTACGAGCAGTACTTC. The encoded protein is CASSVGQGFYEQYF.

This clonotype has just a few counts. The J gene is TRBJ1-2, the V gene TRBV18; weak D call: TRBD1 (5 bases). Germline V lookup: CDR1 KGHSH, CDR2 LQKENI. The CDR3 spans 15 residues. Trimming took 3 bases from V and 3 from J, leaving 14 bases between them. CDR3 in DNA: TGTGCCAGCTCACCTGGGACGCGCGGAGACTATGGCTACACCTTC. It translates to CASSPGTRGDYGYTF.

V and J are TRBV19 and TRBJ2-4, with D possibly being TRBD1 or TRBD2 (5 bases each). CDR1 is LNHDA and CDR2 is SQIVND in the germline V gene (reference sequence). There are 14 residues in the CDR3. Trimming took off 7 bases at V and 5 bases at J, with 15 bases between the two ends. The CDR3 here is CASKGPPVQNIQYF. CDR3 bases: TGTGCCAGTAAGGGACCACCGGTTCAAAACATTCAGTACTTC.

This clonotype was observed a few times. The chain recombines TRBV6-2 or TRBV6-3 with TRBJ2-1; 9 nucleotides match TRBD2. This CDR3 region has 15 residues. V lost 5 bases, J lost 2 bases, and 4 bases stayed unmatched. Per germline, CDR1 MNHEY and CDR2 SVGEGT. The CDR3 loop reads CASSKTSGPYNEQFF. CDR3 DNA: TGTGCCAGCAGTAAGACTAGCGGCCCCTACAATGAGCAGTTCTTC.

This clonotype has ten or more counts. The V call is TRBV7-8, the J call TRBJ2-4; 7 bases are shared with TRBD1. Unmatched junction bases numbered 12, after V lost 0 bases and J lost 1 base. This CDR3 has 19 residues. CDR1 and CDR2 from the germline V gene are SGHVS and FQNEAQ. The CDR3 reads CASSLAGQGEYRAKNIQYF. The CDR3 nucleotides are TGTGCCAGCAGCTTAGCGGGTCAGGGGGAATATAGGGCCAAAAACATTCAGTACTTC.

CDR3 loop: CASSESFRNIQYF. CDR3 nucleotides: TGCGCCAGCAGTGAGTCGTTTCGAAACATTCAGTACTTC. V is TRBV10-2 and J is TRBJ2-4; D call uncertain. The germline V gene encodes CDR1 WSHSY and CDR2 SAAADI. CDR3 size: 13 residues. V lost 0 bases and J 6 bases, leaving 6 bases between the germline ends.

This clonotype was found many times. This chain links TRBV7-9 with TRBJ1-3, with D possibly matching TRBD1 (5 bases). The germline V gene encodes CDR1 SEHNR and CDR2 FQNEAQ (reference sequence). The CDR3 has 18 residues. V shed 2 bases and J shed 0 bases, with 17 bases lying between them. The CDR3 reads CASSLSGRDFFSGNTIYF. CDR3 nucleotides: TGTGCCAGCAGCTTATCGGGTCGGGACTTTTTCTCTGGAAACACCATATATTTT.

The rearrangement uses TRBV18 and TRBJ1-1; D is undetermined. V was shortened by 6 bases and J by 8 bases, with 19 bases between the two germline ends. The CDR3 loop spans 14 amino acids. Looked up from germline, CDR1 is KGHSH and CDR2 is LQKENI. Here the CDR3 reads CASSPSSYEREAFF. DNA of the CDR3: TGTGCCAGCTCGCCCTCAAGTTACGAACGAGAAGCTTTCTTT. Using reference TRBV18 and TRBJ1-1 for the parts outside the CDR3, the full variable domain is NAGVMQNPRHLVRRRGQEARLRCSPMKGHSHVYWYRQLPEEGLKFMVYLQKENIIDESGMPKERFSAEFPKEGPSILRIQQVVRGDSAAYFCASSPSSYEREAFFGQGTRLTVV.

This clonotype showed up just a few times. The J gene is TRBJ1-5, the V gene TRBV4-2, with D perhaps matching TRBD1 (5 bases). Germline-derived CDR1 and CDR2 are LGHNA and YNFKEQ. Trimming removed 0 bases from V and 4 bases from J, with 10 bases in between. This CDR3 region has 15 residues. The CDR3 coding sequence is TGTGCCAGCAGCCAAGAAAGGGGCGAAAATCAGCCCCAGCATTTT. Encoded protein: CASSQERGENQPQHF.

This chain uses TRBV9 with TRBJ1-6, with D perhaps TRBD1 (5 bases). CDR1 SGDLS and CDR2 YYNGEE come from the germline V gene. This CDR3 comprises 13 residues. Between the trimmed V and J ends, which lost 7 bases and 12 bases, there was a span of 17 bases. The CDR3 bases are TGTGCCAGCCGCGCTGGGGGGGTAGGACCCCTCCACTTT. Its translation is CASRAGGVGPLHF.

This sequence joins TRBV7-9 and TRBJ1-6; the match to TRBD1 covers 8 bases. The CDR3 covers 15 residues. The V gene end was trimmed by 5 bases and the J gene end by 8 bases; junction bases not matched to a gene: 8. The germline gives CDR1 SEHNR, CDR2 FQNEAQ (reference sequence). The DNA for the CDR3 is TGTGCCAGCAGCGTACTCGGACAGGGTGATTCACCCCTCCACTTT. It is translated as CASSVLGQGDSPLHF.

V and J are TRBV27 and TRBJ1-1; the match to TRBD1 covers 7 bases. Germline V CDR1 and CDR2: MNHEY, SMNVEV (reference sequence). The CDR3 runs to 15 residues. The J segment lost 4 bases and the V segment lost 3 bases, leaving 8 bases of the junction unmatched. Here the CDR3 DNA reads TGTGCCAGCAGTTTGCAGGGGGATAATGCCACTGAAGCTTTCTTT. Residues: CASSLQGDNATEAFF.

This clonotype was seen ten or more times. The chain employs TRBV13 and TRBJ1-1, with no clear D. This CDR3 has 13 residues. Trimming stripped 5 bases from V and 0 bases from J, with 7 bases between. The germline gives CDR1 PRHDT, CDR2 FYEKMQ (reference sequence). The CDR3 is CASSLPVNTEAFF. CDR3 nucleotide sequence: TGTGCCAGCAGCCTCCCGGTGAACACTGAAGCTTTCTTT.

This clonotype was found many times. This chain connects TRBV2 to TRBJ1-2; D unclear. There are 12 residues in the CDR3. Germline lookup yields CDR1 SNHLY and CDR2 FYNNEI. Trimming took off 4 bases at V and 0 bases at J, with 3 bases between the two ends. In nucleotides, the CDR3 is TGTGCCAGCAGTGTAACTAACTATGGCTACACCTTC. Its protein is CASSVTNYGYTF. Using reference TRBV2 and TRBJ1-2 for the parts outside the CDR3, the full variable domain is EPEVTQTPSHQVTQMGQEVILRCVPISNHLYFYWYRQILGQKVEFLVSFYNNEISEKSEIFDDQFSVERPDGSNFTLKIRSTKLEDSAMYFCASSVTNYGYTFGSGTRLTVV.

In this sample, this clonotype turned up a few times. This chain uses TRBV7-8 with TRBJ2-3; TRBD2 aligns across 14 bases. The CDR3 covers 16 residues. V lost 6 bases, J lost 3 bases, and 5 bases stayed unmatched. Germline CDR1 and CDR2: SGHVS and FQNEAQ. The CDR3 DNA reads TGTGCCAGCAGTTCCGGACTAGCGGGGGGTACAGATACGCAGTATTTT. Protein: CASSSGLAGGTDTQYF.